This is a list of T cell receptor beta chains from one sample in a study of OX40 agonist ivuxolimab in advanced cancers. Measured with immunoSEQ multiplex PCR; TCRdb has only the in-frame clones, and not every one. The sample consists of approximately 67,000 clones, around 84% of them appearing once. The material sequenced was CD4+ or CD8+ T cells sorted from blood, taken in a trial of the OX40 agonist ivuxolimab. These TCRs come from an adult with an advanced solid tumor such as melanoma, head and neck, liver or kidney cancer. The CDR3 runs from the conserved cysteine through the conserved F or W. A D gene is named only where the DNA matches it firmly. Clone size is given for some rows only: seen once, a few or many times, or a class if the clone is expanded.

>TRBV19|14|TRBJ2-7|NA|TRBD1
CASSMGDRTYEQYF
TGTGCCAGTAGTATGGGGGACAGAACCTACGAGCAGTACTTC
>TRBV29-1|11|TRBJ2-7|NA|NA
CSVGWGLEQYF
TGCAGCGTTGGATGGGGGTTAGAGCAGTACTTC
>TRBV7-3|16|TRBJ1-5|NA|TRBD1
CASSPRTGLVVQPQHF
TGTGCCAGCAGCCCCCGGACAGGGCTTGTGGTTCAGCCCCAGCATTTT
>TRBV19|16|TRBJ2-2|NA|TRBD2
CASMAAGGRVTGELFF
TGTGCCAGTATGGCGGCCGGCGGGAGGGTCACCGGGGAGCTGTTTTTT
>TRBV5-1|12|TRBJ2-1|NA|TRBD2
CASSLLREEQFF
TGCGCCAGCAGCTTGTTGCGGGAGGAGCAGTTCTTC
>TRBV18|14|TRBJ2-3|NA|NA
CASSMSGATDTQYF
TGTGCCAGCTCAATGTCCGGGGCCACAGATACGCAGTATTTT
>TRBV19|15|TRBJ2-4|NA|TRBD2
CASSIASGGGNIQYF
TGTGCCAGTAGTATAGCTAGCGGGGGGGGAAACATTCAGTACTTC
>TRBV5-1|17|TRBJ2-1|NA|TRBD2
CASSPEPSGGAYNEQFF
TGCGCCAGCAGCCCTGAACCTAGCGGGGGGGCCTACAATGAGCAGTTCTTC
>TRBV9|16|TRBJ2-2|NA|TRBD1
CASSQGQSFNTGELFF
TGTGCCAGCAGCCAGGGACAGAGTTTCAACACCGGGGAGCTGTTTTTT
>TRBV4-1|18|TRBJ2-3|NA|TRBD2
CASSQNTIAGGATDTQYF
TGCGCCAGCAGCCAAAACACCATAGCGGGAGGGGCCACAGATACGCAGTATTTT
>TRBV11-3|16|TRBJ1-3|NA|TRBD1
CASSPGRDSPGNTIYF
TGTGCCAGCAGCCCGGGTCGGGACAGCCCTGGAAACACCATATATTTT
>TRBV7-8|15|TRBJ2-1|NA|TRBD2
CASSLSGGSYNEQFF
TGTGCCAGCAGCTTAAGCGGGGGTTCCTACAATGAGCAGTTCTTC
>TRBV4-1|17|TRBJ2-2|once|NA
CASSQDPGGLGTGELFF
TGCGCCAGCAGCCAAGATCCTGGCGGGTTGGGCACCGGGGAGCTGTTTTTT
>TRBV30|13|TRBJ2-5|NA|NA
CAWSRWERETQYF
TGTGCCTGGAGTCGGTGGGAGAGGGAGACCCAGTACTTC
>TRBV2|13|TRBJ2-7|NA|TRBD2
CASSLGGAGEQYF
TGTGCCAGCAGCCTCGGGGGGGCGGGTGAGCAGTACTTC